This entry features one T cell receptor beta chain sequence. Its cognate antigen is unknown. The sample is drawn from a study of shared clonotypes between healthy human individuals. Study overall: CD8 memory received one plate per donor, CD8 naive two, CD4 memory three and CD4 naive three. Study-wide findings and caveats: In contrast to clonotypes shared by all four donors, non-shared clonotypes had lower generation probabilities. The study generally estimated greater richness for naive than memory subsets.

Assay used: immunoSEQ multiplex PCR; TCRdb lists only in-frame clones, some missing. The sample includes approximately 330,000 clones, more than 60% of them seen just once. The specimen was memory CD4+ T cells sorted from blood. The subset is: CD45RA-negative fraction. The source of this sequence is a man aged 25 to 45 in good health.

The CDR3: CASSSSGNEKLFF. In DNA form, the CDR3 reads TGCGCCAGCAGCTCGTCAGGGAACGAAAAACTGTTTTTT. The chain recombines TRBV5-1 with TRBJ1-4, with TRBD1 as a possible D gene (5 bases). CDR3 length: 13 residues. The germline gives CDR1 SGHRS, CDR2 YFSETQ. With 3 bases removed from V and 8 bases from J, the gap between germline ends came to 11 bases.